What follows describes a single T cell receptor beta chain. The antigen is unknown. Only in-frame clones appear in the TCRdb table, and some are missing; sequencing was by immunoSEQ multiplex PCR. The data hold about 700,000 clones, with around two thirds observed a single time. This sample is drawn from a study of shared clonotypes between healthy human individuals. The wider study: Those who served as donors were a couple of women and a few men between the ages of 18 and 49. For every donor, three CD4 naive, three CD4 memory, two CD8 naive and one CD8 memory plates were used.

Study-wide points: Limitation of the genetic and exposure-history diversity represented came from the few donors.

From germline, CDR1 is SGHAT and CDR2 FQNNGV. The junction had 9 bases not matched to a gene; V was cut back by 8 bases and J by 6 bases. The CDR3 sequence is 13 residues long. The sequencing sample was made of memory CD4+ T cells sorted from blood. This sample's subset: CD45RA-negative fraction. The sequence derives from a woman aged 30 to 39 in good health. J is TRBJ2-7 and V is TRBV11-2; 8 nucleotides line up with TRBD1. The DNA of the CDR3 is TGTGCCAGCGCCTTCCAACAGGGGGTCGAGCAGTACTTC. Its translation is CASAFQQGVEQYF.